This T cell receptor (beta chain) was found in a study of CD8 T cells in Susac syndrome. With 2 bases clipped from V and 5 bases from J, the junction kept 8 bases outside the gene matches. The CDR3 totals 16 residues. The germline CDR1 and CDR2 sequences are DFQATT and SNEGSKA (reference sequence). RNA in amounts of roughly 0.5 to 1 ug was reverse transcribed with random hexamers. TCR beta CDR3 was amplified by immunoSEQ covering 54 Vbeta and 13 Jbeta. TCRdb recomputed calls from the immunoSEQ multiplex PCR reads with MiXCR, one row per CDR3 protein. The repertoire holds about 150,000 distinct CDR3 sequences, with approximately 93% as singletons. Blood CD8+ and CD4+ T cells underwent high-throughput TCR beta sequencing.

The chain joins TRBV20-1 to TRBJ2-3, with 12 bases aligning to TRBD2. The TCR was taken from a human donor with multiple sclerosis. Sequencing was done on a sample of CD8+ T cells from PBMCs. The CDR3 coding sequence is TGCAGTGCTAGACCAAGACTAGCGGGGGTTGTAGATACGCAGTATTTT. Its protein is CSARPRLAGVVDTQYF.